The 28 T cell receptor beta chains below all came from one sample that was sequenced in a study of cytomegalovirus exposure and HLA in healthy donors (dated 2017 in TCRdb). Receptors were amplified or captured by the immunoSEQ multiplex PCR assay. For the multiplex PCR, a mixture combining 60 forward primers for TCR Vbeta segments and 13 reverse primers for TCR Jbeta segments was used. TCRdb mirrors the immuneACCESS table, restricted to in-frame sequences. Some clones are absent from its copies; in checked studies, under half trace to an unresolved V gene, and the reason for the others is unknown. This sample's table carries tens of thousands of clones. 0.58% of the sample lies in the top ten. Sequences were obtained from PBMCs. Every receptor here comes from a middle-aged man in good health and CMV-seronegative.

This sequence joins TRBV6-5 and TRBJ2-2; D is unresolved. The CDR3 runs 13 residues. Germline CDR1 and CDR2: MNHEY and SVGAGI. Trimming shortened V by 3 bases and J by 1 base, and 3 bases separated the two germline ends. In DNA, the CDR3 is TGTGCCAGCAGTTATCTGAACACCGGGGAGCTGTTTTTT. Protein sequence: CASSYLNTGELFF.

V gene TRBV7-6 combines with J gene TRBJ2-7; the match to TRBD1 covers 7 bases. CDR1 is SGHVS, CDR2 FNYEAQ, per germline. V lost 4 bases and J lost 2; bases outside the gene matches: 5. This CDR3 contains 14 residues. CDR3 in amino acids: CASSSGTEAYEQYF. CDR3 in DNA: TGTGCCAGCAGCTCCGGGACAGAGGCCTACGAGCAGTACTTC. Together with reference TRBV7-6 and TRBJ2-7, the CDR3 gives the full variable domain: GAGVSQSPRYKVTKRGQDVALRCDPISGHVSLYWYRQALGQGPEFLTYFNYEAQQDKSGLPNDRFSAERPEGSISTLTIQRTEQRDSAMYRCASSSGTEAYEQYFGPGTRLTVT.

The J gene is TRBJ2-1, the V gene TRBV19; 7 bases fit TRBD2. The CDR3 is 18 residues long. Germline values: CDR1 LNHDA, CDR2 SQIVND (reference sequence). Trimming removed 1 base from V and 0 bases from J; junction bases left unmatched: 9. CDR3 in amino acids: CASSIGGGRGLSYNEQFF. The CDR3 DNA is TGTGCCAGTAGTATAGGGGGGGGTCGGGGACTCTCCTACAATGAGCAGTTCTTC. Full variable domain (outside the CDR3, taken from reference TRBV19 and TRBJ2-1): DGGITQSPKYLFRKEGQNVTLSCEQNLNHDAMYWYRQDPGQGLRLIYYSQIVNDFQKGDIAEGYSVSREKKESFPLTVTSAQKNPTAFYLCASSIGGGRGLSYNEQFFGPGTRLTVL.

The V gene is TRBV6-1, the J gene TRBJ1-6; D perhaps matches TRBD1 (5 bases). From germline, CDR1 is MNHNS and CDR2 SASEGT. The CDR3 has 15 amino acids. V was cut by 2 bases and J by 10 bases, with 15 bases left in between. CDR3 in DNA: TGTGCCAGCAGTGAATACGGGGGGGGTCTGTCACCCCTCCACTTT. The encoded protein is CASSEYGGGLSPLHF.

This chain joins TRBV7-9 and TRBJ1-3; D is unresolved. This CDR3 contains 14 residues. From germline, CDR1 is SEHNR and CDR2 FQNEAQ (reference sequence). With 4 bases removed from V and 4 bases from J, the gap between germline ends came to 11 bases. Here the CDR3 DNA reads TGTGCCAGCAGCTCTGCTGGGCTCGGAAACACCATATATTTT. This sequence encodes CASSSAGLGNTIYF. Full variable domain (missing parts from reference TRBV7-9 and TRBJ1-3): DTGVSQNPRHKITKRGQNVTFRCDPISEHNRLYWYRQTLGQGPEFLTYFQNEAQLEKSRLLSDRFSAERPKGSFSTLEIQRTEQGDSAMYLCASSSAGLGNTIYFGEGSWLTVV.

The gene calls are TRBV4-1 and TRBJ2-7; 9 bases are a match to TRBD2. The length of the CDR3 is 14 residues. V dropped 5 bases and J dropped 5; count of bases not matched to a gene: 7. Germline assignment: CDR1 MGHRA and CDR2 YSYEKL. As DNA, the CDR3 is TGCGCCAGCAGCTATTTAGCGGGGGAGGACGAGCAGTACTTC. It codes for CASSYLAGEDEQYF.

This sequence joins TRBV9 and TRBJ1-1; D is undetermined. Germline CDR1 SGDLS, CDR2 YYNGEE. This CDR3 region has 15 residues. The V end was cut by 4 bases, the J end by 1 base, with 14 bases between. The CDR3 sequence: CASSPQQLSNTEAFF. The CDR3 nucleotides are TGTGCCAGCAGCCCACAACAACTATCGAACACTGAAGCTTTCTTT.

The rearrangement uses TRBV5-6 and TRBJ2-1; 11 nucleotides agree with TRBD2. The V gene end was trimmed by 3 bases and the J gene end by 6 bases; junction bases not matched to a gene: 5. Germline V lookup: CDR1 SGHDT, CDR2 YYEEEE. This CDR3 contains 15 residues. The CDR3 here is CASSSPSGGFNEQFF. The DNA of the CDR3 is TGTGCCAGCAGCTCCCCTAGCGGGGGGTTCAATGAGCAGTTCTTC.

The J gene is TRBJ1-2, the V gene TRBV28, with unresolved D. Germline V gene data show CDR1 as MDHEN and CDR2 as SYDVKM. The ends were cut back, 3 bases at V and 7 bases at J, with 6 bases in the middle. The CDR3 consists of 11 residues. CDR3 region: CASSFVSGYTF. DNA for the CDR3: TGTGCCAGCAGTTTTGTCTCTGGCTACACCTTC.

The V and J genes are TRBV7-3 and TRBJ2-2; D remains ambiguous. V lost 5 bases and J 4 bases, leaving 8 bases between the germline ends. The germline V gene encodes CDR1 SGHTA and CDR2 FQGTGA. This CDR3 is 13 amino acids long. In DNA form, the CDR3 reads TGTGCCAGCAGCCGGGTCGGCACCGGGGAGCTGTTTTTT. This sequence encodes CASSRVGTGELFF.

The rearrangement links TRBV6-4 to TRBJ1-2, with 10 bases lining up with TRBD1. CDR3 length: 14 amino acids. V lost 6 bases and J lost 4; bases outside the gene matches: 5. CDR1 and CDR2 from the germline V gene are MRHNA and SNTAGT. DNA for the CDR3: TGTGCCAGCAGCCTGGACAGGGGGACCTATGGCTACACCTTC. Encoded protein: CASSLDRGTYGYTF.

The chain employs TRBV18 and TRBJ1-1, with 7 nucleotides matching TRBD1. Trimming cost V 4 bases and J 3 bases; bases outside gene matches: 2. In germline, CDR1 is KGHSH, CDR2 LQKENI. The CDR3 has 13 amino acids. The CDR3, as DNA: TGTGCCAGCTCACTCACAGGGGACACTGAAGCTTTCTTT. It codes for CASSLTGDTEAFF.

The V gene is TRBV4-2, the J gene TRBJ2-3; TRBD2 matches 8 bases. Germline lookup yields CDR1 LGHNA and CDR2 YNFKEQ. After removal of 2 bases from V and 6 bases from J, the junction contained 10 bases not matched to a gene. The CDR3 runs to 16 residues. This chain's CDR3 is CASSQPSGGPSDTQYF. The CDR3 bases are TGTGCCAGCAGCCAACCATCGGGGGGGCCATCCGATACGCAGTATTTT.

The rearrangement links TRBV7-9 to TRBJ2-5, with 7 bases that match TRBD2. Germline CDR1 reads SEHNR; CDR2 reads FQNEAQ (reference sequence). The J segment lost 1 base and the V segment lost 1 base, leaving 0 bases of the junction unmatched. This CDR3 region has 14 residues. The CDR3 here is CASSLGGGQETQYF. The CDR3 DNA follows: TGTGCCAGCAGCTTAGGCGGGGGCCAAGAGACCCAGTACTTC.

The chain carries TRBV6-5 and TRBJ1-1, with TRBD1 matching over 9 bases. The CDR3 has 13 residues. Germline V gene data show CDR1 as MNHEY and CDR2 as SVGAGI. After removal of 6 bases from V and 7 bases from J, the junction contained 6 bases not matched to a gene. This chain's CDR3 is CASRKGQGGEAFF. The CDR3 region has the DNA TGTGCCAGCAGAAAGGGACAGGGTGGTGAAGCTTTCTTT.

The V gene is TRBV28, the J gene TRBJ2-2, with D possibly TRBD2 on 6 matching bases. The V and J ends lost 8 bases and 4 bases respectively, with 8 bases between them. Looked up from germline, CDR1 is MDHEN and CDR2 is SYDVKM. The CDR3 has 12 residues. As DNA, the CDR3 is TGTGCCAGCCCCGGGGGCACCGGGGAGCTGTTTTTT. It encodes CASPGGTGELFF.

As concerns this clone: A read error may produce the germline difference seen at one junction end. CDR3 sequence reads: CASCLGRGTYEQYF. The DNA for the CDR3 is TGTGCCAGCTGTTTGGGTAGGGGTACCTACGAGCAGTACTTC. V and J are TRBV28 and TRBJ2-7, with D perhaps TRBD1 (5 bases). The V gene's germline CDR1 is MDHEN and CDR2 SYDVKM. The CDR3 spans 14 residues. Looking up the rest from reference TRBV28 and TRBJ2-7 gives the full variable domain: DVKVTQSSRYLVKRTGEKVFLECVQDMDHENMFWYRQDPGLGLRLIYFSYDVKMKEKGDIPEGYSVSREKKERFSLILESASTNQTSMYLCASCLGRGTYEQYFGPGTRLTVT.

The rearrangement links TRBV28 to TRBJ1-5; D is ambiguous. Germline assignment: CDR1 MDHEN and CDR2 SYDVKM. This CDR3 spans 15 amino acids. Trimming left V 7 bases short and J 7 bases short, with 20 bases between. The CDR3 DNA is TGTGCCAGCACCTCTCTCCCGGGCGAGCGGCAGCCCCAGCATTTT. The encoded protein is CASTSLPGERQPQHF.

The rearrangement links TRBV28 to TRBJ1-2; D may be TRBD1 (5 bases). The CDR3 has 15 amino acids. V lost 6 bases to trimming and J lost 0 bases, with 14 bases between them. Germline CDR1 MDHEN, CDR2 SYDVKM. The CDR3 DNA sequence: TGTGCCAGCAGCTCTTACCGGGACTCTAACTATGGCTACACCTTC. It translates to CASSSYRDSNYGYTF.

This sequence joins TRBV10-3 and TRBJ1-2; D is perhaps TRBD1 (5 bases). Trimming left V 4 bases short and J 2 bases short, with 14 bases between. The CDR3 runs to 15 residues. CDR1 ENHRY and CDR2 SYGVKD come from the germline V gene. The CDR3 nucleotides are TGTGCCATCAGTGCCACAGGTACAAGAAACTATGGCTACACCTTC. Its protein is CAISATGTRNYGYTF.

The V and J genes are TRBV5-4 and TRBJ2-2, with 11 positions matching TRBD2. Germline CDR1 reads SGHNT; CDR2 reads YYREEE (reference sequence). The CDR3 is 15 residues long. With V trimmed by 2 bases and J by 6 bases, 3 bases remained unmatched. In DNA, the CDR3 is TGTGCCAGCAGCTTCCCGGGACTAGCGGCCGGGGAGCTGTTTTTT. Translation: CASSFPGLAAGELFF.

This chain connects TRBV6-5 to TRBJ2-7; no definite D call. With 2 bases removed from V and 3 bases from J, the gap between germline ends came to 14 bases. This CDR3 spans 15 amino acids. Germline-derived CDR1 and CDR2 are MNHEY and SVGAGI. The CDR3, as DNA: TGTGCCAGCAGTTACATATTTGCACAATACTACGAGCAGTACTTC. Translation: CASSYIFAQYYEQYF.

The chain is built from TRBV30 and TRBJ1-1; 8 nucleotides line up with TRBD1. Germline V CDR1 and CDR2: GTSNPN, SVGIG (reference sequence). This CDR3 region has 15 residues. With 2 bases clipped from V and 0 bases from J, the junction kept 5 bases outside the gene matches. This chain's CDR3 is CAWSRTGTLNTEAFF. The CDR3 coding sequence is TGTGCCTGGAGTCGGACAGGGACCTTGAACACTGAAGCTTTCTTT.

Remarks on this clone: Other DNA sequences in the same sample also yield this CDR3. The chain uses TRBV19 and TRBJ1-1; no definite D call. CDR3 length equals 13 residues. In germline, CDR1 is LNHDA, CDR2 SQIVND (reference sequence). Trimming took 4 bases from V and 0 from J, leaving 6 bases between them. The CDR3 coding sequence is TGTGCCAGTAGTAGGAGTCTGAACACTGAAGCTTTCTTT. Amino acid sequence: CASSRSLNTEAFF.

The chain has TRBV11-3 and TRBJ2-1; 9 bases agree with TRBD1. The CDR3 has 18 residues. The germline V gene encodes CDR1 SGHNT and CDR2 YENEEA. The trim removed 1 base at V and 4 bases at J, leaving 11 bases unmatched. CDR3 coding DNA: TGTGCCAGCAGCTTAGCGGGACAGGGTGATATGGCGTACAATGAGCAGTTCTTC. Translating gives CASSLAGQGDMAYNEQFF.

The chain couples TRBV15 to TRBJ1-1, with D possibly being TRBD1 (5 bases). This CDR3 is 15 amino acids long. The germline gives CDR1 LNHNV, CDR2 YYDKDF (reference sequence). Trimming took off 1 base at V and 4 bases at J, with 13 bases between the two ends. Here the CDR3 reads CATSRAGGSGTEAFF. The CDR3, as DNA: TGTGCCACCAGCAGAGCCGGGGGGAGTGGCACTGAAGCTTTCTTT.

The chain employs TRBV4-1 and TRBJ1-3; TRBD1 is a possible D gene (6 bases). The CDR3 sequence is 15 residues long. Trimming cost V 0 bases and J 5 bases, with 11 bases left between them. Germline lookup yields CDR1 MGHRA and CDR2 YSYEKL. The CDR3, as DNA: TGCGCCAGCAGCCAAGATAGGGGGACCAGAAACACCATATATTTT. As protein: CASSQDRGTRNTIYF.

The chain links TRBV5-1 to TRBJ2-3, with 13 bases aligning to TRBD2. CDR1 SGHRS and CDR2 YFSETQ come from the germline V gene. The CDR3 length is 17 residues. Trimming at V came to 4 bases and at J to 3 bases, leaving 8 bases not matched to a gene. DNA for the CDR3: TGCGCCAGCAGCCCCGGGACTAGCGGGGACCCGACAGATACGCAGTATTTT. This encodes CASSPGTSGDPTDTQYF.